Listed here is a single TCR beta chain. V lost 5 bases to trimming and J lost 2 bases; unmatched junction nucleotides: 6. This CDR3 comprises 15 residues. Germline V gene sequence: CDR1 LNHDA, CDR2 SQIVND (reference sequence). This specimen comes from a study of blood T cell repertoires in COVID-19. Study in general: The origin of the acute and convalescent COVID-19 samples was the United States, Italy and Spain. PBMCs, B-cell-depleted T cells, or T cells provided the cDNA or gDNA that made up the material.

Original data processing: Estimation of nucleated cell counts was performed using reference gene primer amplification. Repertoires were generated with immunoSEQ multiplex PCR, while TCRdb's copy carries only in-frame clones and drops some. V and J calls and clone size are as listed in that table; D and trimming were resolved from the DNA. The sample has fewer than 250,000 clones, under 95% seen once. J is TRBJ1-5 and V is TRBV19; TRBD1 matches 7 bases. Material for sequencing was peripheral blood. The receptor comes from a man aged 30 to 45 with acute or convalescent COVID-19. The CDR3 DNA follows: TGTGCCAGTAGTCTGGGGACAGTCGGCAATCAGCCCCAGCATTTT. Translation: CASSLGTVGNQPQHF.